The 3 T cell receptor beta chains listed next were all sequenced from one sample in a study of shared clonotypes between healthy human individuals. Libraries were prepared by immunoSEQ multiplex PCR; TCRdb keeps only in-frame clonotypes and omits some of them. The table shows roughly 2,000,000 clones, with about 94% occurring only once. Terminally differentiated effector memory CD45RA+ cells were excluded from the naive CD8 cells, which were CD45RO-negative and positively selected for CCR7. Sample: naive CD8+ T cells from PBMCs. The receptors here all came from a man younger than 30 in good health. Some clones in this sample may be carry-over from other donors' samples.

Notes on this clone: Relative to the germline gene, one junction end is altered; a read error may explain this. The chain joins TRBV5-6 to TRBJ1-2, with no clear D. Germline-derived CDR1 and CDR2 are SGHDT and YYEEEE. The CDR3 is 12 residues long. CDR3 region: CASTHEDATRAF. Written as DNA, the CDR3 is TGTGCCAGCACTCATGAGGATGCCACCCGGGCGTTC.

The rearrangement links TRBV28 to TRBJ1-1; D perhaps matches TRBD1 (5 bases). V lost 1 base, J lost 1 base, and 22 bases lay in between. This CDR3 has 19 amino acids. Germline lookup yields CDR1 MDHEN and CDR2 SYDVKM. CDR3 nucleotide sequence: TGTGCCAGCAGTTTATCCGGGGCGTCCGGGTTTGGGTGGAACACTGAAGCTTTCTTT. It yields the protein CASSLSGASGFGWNTEAFF.

The V call is TRBV30, the J call TRBJ2-2; D unresolved. Germline loops: CDR1 GTSNPN, CDR2 SVGIG (reference sequence). The CDR3 length is 13 residues. V was clipped by 4 bases and J by 5 bases, with 11 bases between them. The CDR3 region is CAWKGKGTGELFF. CDR3 coding DNA: TGTGCCTGGAAGGGAAAGGGAACCGGGGAGCTGTTTTTT.